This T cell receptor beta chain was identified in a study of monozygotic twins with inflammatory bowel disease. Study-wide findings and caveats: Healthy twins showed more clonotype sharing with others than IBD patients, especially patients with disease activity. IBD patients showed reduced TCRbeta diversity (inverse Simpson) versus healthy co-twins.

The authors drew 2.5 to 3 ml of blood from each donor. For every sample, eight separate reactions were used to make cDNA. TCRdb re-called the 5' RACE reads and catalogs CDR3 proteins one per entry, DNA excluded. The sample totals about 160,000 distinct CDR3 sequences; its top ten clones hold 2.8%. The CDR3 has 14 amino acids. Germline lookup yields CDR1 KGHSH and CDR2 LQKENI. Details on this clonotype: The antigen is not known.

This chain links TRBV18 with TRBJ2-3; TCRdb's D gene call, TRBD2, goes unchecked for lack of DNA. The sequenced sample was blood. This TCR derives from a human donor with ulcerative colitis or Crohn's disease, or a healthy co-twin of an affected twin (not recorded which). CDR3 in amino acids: CASSPPRAPDTQYF.